This TCR beta chain was captured by sequencing in a study of cytomegalovirus exposure and HLA in healthy donors. Whole-study findings and limits: The authors reported that TCR beta sequences could predict HLA-A and HLA-B alleles. These predictions were accurate for most subjects in the first cohort.

Of note for this clone: Antigen: not known.

V lost 2 bases to trimming and J lost 3 bases, with 10 bases between them. The CDR3 has 15 amino acids. Looked up from germline, CDR1 is LGHNA and CDR2 is YSLEER. Primers: 60 Vbeta forward and 13 Jbeta reverse. Profiled with immunoSEQ multiplex PCR; TCRdb holds only in-frame clones, not every one. The sample lists about 120,000 clones, approximately 74% occurring once. The sequencing input was PBMCs. The receptor was derived from a woman in her forties or fifties in good health and CMV-seropositive. The chain has TRBV4-3 and TRBJ2-2; tentatively, D is TRBD2 (5 bases). The CDR3 DNA reads as TGCGCCAGCAGCCAAAAGAGGGTGCACACCGGGGAGCTGTTTTTT. It specifies CASSQKRVHTGELFF.